A single sample gave rise to the 9 T cell receptor beta chains below, sequenced in a study of T cell repertoires in cytomegalovirus infection. Their antigens are not known. TCRdb redid the calling of the reads with MiXCR, one entry per CDR3 protein. Here the sample spans 110,000 to 150,000 distinct CDR3 sequences, 32% being singletons. Sequences were derived from CD8+ T cells from cultured PBMCs, sampled from culture after CMV antigen stimulation. The receptors were gathered from a human donor in good health (CMV status not recorded). Some clones in this sample may be carry-over from other donors' samples.

This clonotype was detected only a few times. V gene TRBV4-2 combines with J gene TRBJ2-1; possibly TRBD1 for D (6 bases). The length of the CDR3 is 16 residues. V dropped 0 bases and J dropped 0 bases, with 9 bases sitting between them. CDR1 and CDR2 from the germline V gene are LGHNA and YNFKEQ. The CDR3 loop reads CASSQEDRSSYNEQFF. The CDR3 bases are TGTGCCAGCAGCCAAGAAGACAGGAGCTCCTACAATGAGCAGTTCTTC.

This clonotype was picked up many times. The J gene is TRBJ2-2, the V gene TRBV30; unclear D gene. Per the germline V gene, CDR1 is GTSNPN and CDR2 is SVGIG (reference sequence). V gave up 0 bases and J gave up 5 bases, with 7 bases separating them. The CDR3 totals 13 residues. The CDR3 loop reads CAWSVLTTGELFF. In nucleotides, the CDR3 is TGTGCCTGGAGTGTACTAACGACCGGGGAGCTGTTTTTT.

V usage is TRBV27 and J usage is TRBJ1-2, with D unclear. V was clipped by 3 bases and J by 7 bases, with 18 bases between them. The CDR3 spans 15 residues. The germline V gene has CDR1 MNHEY and CDR2 SMNVEV (reference sequence). The CDR3 is CASSFASRGMSGYTF. The CDR3 DNA sequence: TGTGCCAGCAGTTTTGCAAGCCGGGGTATGTCTGGCTACACCTTC.

The V call is TRBV27, the J call TRBJ1-6; TRBD1 agrees at 8 bases. Losses at the gene ends were 5 bases for V and 18 bases for J; bases not matched to a gene: 12. Germline V CDR1 and CDR2: MNHEY, SMNVEV (reference sequence). The CDR3 has 13 amino acids. The chain's CDR3 is CASSPRTGRRSHF. The CDR3 DNA sequence: TGTGCCAGCAGTCCCCGGACAGGGCGAAGGTCCCACTTT.

This clonotype was seen just once. This chain joins TRBV19 and TRBJ2-7, with a tentative D call TRBD1 (5 bases). This CDR3 has 14 amino acids. The V and J ends lost 11 bases and 7 bases respectively, with 24 bases between them. Germline lookup yields CDR1 LNHDA and CDR2 SQIVND (reference sequence). CDR3 sequence: CAASPTVSLGEQYF. The CDR3, as DNA: TGTGCCGCCTCGCCGACAGTAAGTTTAGGGGAGCAGTACTTC.

This chain uses TRBV6-1 with TRBJ1-2, with D possibly being TRBD1 (5 bases). Trimming left V 6 bases short and J 6 bases short, with 23 bases between. CDR3 length: 16 amino acids. Germline V gives CDR1 MNHNS, CDR2 SASEGT. For the CDR3, the DNA is TGTGCCAGCAGCGACGTCAGGGTATCGGGGGTTGATGGCTACACCTTC. Its translation: CASSDVRVSGVDGYTF.

The J gene is TRBJ1-2, the V gene TRBV20-1, with D possibly TRBD1 on 5 matching bases. This CDR3 spans 14 amino acids. CDR1 is DFQATT, CDR2 SNEGSKA, per germline (reference sequence). The V end lost 2 bases, the J end lost 4 bases, and 14 bases lay between the germline ends. CDR3 residues: CSARSQAGAYGYTF. DNA for the CDR3: TGCAGTGCTAGATCCCAGGCCGGGGCCTATGGCTACACCTTC.

V usage is TRBV20-1 and J usage is TRBJ2-1, with TRBD2 as a possible D gene (7 bases). Germline V lookup: CDR1 DFQATT, CDR2 SNEGSKA (reference sequence). The length of the CDR3 is 17 residues. V lost 2 bases and J lost 7, with 24 bases in between. The DNA for the CDR3 is TGCAGTGCTAGACATTACCTCGGGGGGCTGGGGCCGAATGAGCAGTTCTTC. Translation gives CSARHYLGGLGPNEQFF.

The chain combines TRBV4-1 with TRBJ1-2; D not certain. This CDR3 comprises 12 residues. Trimming stripped 1 base from V and 8 bases from J, with 8 bases between. The V gene's germline CDR1 is MGHRA and CDR2 YSYEKL. The CDR3 DNA reads as TGCGCCAGCAGCCAAGCAGACCGCGGCTACACCTTC. This gives the protein CASSQADRGYTF.